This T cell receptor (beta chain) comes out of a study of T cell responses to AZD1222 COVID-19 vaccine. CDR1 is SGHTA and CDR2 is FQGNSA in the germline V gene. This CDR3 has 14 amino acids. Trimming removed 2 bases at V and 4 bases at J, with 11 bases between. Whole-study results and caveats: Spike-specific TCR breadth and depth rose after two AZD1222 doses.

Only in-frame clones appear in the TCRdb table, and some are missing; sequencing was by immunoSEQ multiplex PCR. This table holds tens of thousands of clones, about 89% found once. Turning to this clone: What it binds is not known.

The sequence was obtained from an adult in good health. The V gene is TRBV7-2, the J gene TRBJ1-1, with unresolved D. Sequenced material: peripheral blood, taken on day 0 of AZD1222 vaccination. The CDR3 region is CASSLWAGGTEAFF. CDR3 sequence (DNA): TGTGCCAGCAGCTTATGGGCAGGAGGCACTGAAGCTTTCTTT.